The 32 T cell receptor beta chains in this list originate from one sample, sequenced in a study of T cells in Graves' hyperthyroidism and ophthalmopathy. RNA transcripts were the template for amplifying TCR beta CDR3 regions. The HTBI primer set served for first-round RT-PCR of the TCR CDR3. TCRdb processed the multiplex PCR reads anew with MiXCR; each CDR3 protein has one entry. The data show about 540,000 distinct CDR3 sequences, around 45% seen once. Sample: peripheral blood or thyroid tissue (not recorded which). These receptors came from a woman younger than 35 with Graves' hyperthyroidism.

This chain links TRBV7-3 with TRBJ2-7; no clear D. Per germline, CDR1 SGHTA and CDR2 FQGTGA. The CDR3 runs 13 residues. Trimming stripped 5 bases from V and 7 bases from J, with 15 bases between. CDR3: CASSLGSVGEQYF. The CDR3 DNA reads as TGTGCCAGCAGCCTGGGGTCCGTGGGGGAGCAGTACTTC.

On this clonotype: A read error may be the cause here, since a much bigger clone is one base away. The chain joins TRBV3-1 to TRBJ1-2; D gene uncertain. Germline V CDR1 and CDR2: LGHDT, YNNKEL (reference sequence). The CDR3 totals 15 residues. Here the CDR3 reads CAGSLISGRNYGYTF. CDR3 DNA: TGTGCCGGCAGCCTCATCTCTGGCCGGAACTATGGCTACACCTTC.

This clonotype has a handful of counts. The V gene is TRBV29-1, the J gene TRBJ1-5, with TRBD1 as a possible D gene (5 bases). Germline CDR1 reads SQVTM; CDR2 reads ANQGSEA. This CDR3 comprises 15 residues. Trimming cost V 1 base and J 7 bases, with 17 bases left between them. The CDR3 loop reads CSVEARLGEGQPQHF. In DNA, the CDR3 is TGCAGCGTTGAAGCCCGGCTCGGGGAGGGGCAGCCCCAGCATTTT.

This clonotype has a count of ten or more. CDR3 in DNA: TGTGCCAGCAGCTTGAGGAGCAACCGGGACAGAACATACGAGCAGTACTTC. It is translated as CASSLRSNRDRTYEQYF. J is TRBJ2-7 and V is TRBV5-4; TRBD1 aligns across 7 bases. CDR1 and CDR2 from the germline V gene are SGHNT and YYREEE (reference sequence). This CDR3 comprises 17 residues. The V and J ends lost 1 base and 4 bases, in that order; junction bases with no gene match: 14.

This clonotype was observed once. The CDR3 sequence: CSARGVGGGNEQYF. The CDR3 nucleotides are TGCAGTGCTAGAGGGGTGGGCGGTGGGAATGAGCAGTACTTC. The V and J genes are TRBV20-1 and TRBJ2-7; D gene ambiguous. V lost 1 base and J lost 7, with 17 bases in between. Germline CDR1 is DFQATT and CDR2 is SNEGSKA (reference sequence). The CDR3 length is 14 residues.

This clonotype has ten or more counts. V usage is TRBV7-9 and J usage is TRBJ2-7, with D possibly being TRBD2 (5 bases). V was cut by 5 bases and J by 0 bases, with 17 bases left in between. CDR1 is SEHNR, CDR2 FQNEAQ, per germline (reference sequence). This CDR3 contains 16 residues. Written as DNA, the CDR3 is TGTGCCAGCAGCACCGGTCTAGCAGGCCCCTCCTACGAGCAGTACTTC. Its translation is CASSTGLAGPSYEQYF.

This clonotype was counted ten times or more. The chain employs TRBV15 and TRBJ1-2; D remains ambiguous. Germline V gene lookup returns CDR1 LNHNV and CDR2 YYDKDF (reference sequence). V lost 1 base and J lost 9, with 9 bases in between. There are 12 residues in the CDR3. In nucleotides, the CDR3 is TGTGCCACCAGCAGAGCACGTGGTCGCTACACCTTC. As protein: CATSRARGRYTF.

In its sample, this clonotype was seen many times. V gene TRBV4-1 combines with J gene TRBJ1-1, with D possibly matching TRBD1 (6 bases). The CDR3 runs to 15 residues. Germline V lookup: CDR1 MGHRA, CDR2 YSYEKL. Trimming shortened V by 4 bases and J by 3 bases, and 15 bases separated the two germline ends. In nucleotides, the CDR3 is TGCGCCAGCAGCCCCATTTTCAGGGGTTACACTGAAGCTTTCTTT. Protein sequence: CASSPIFRGYTEAFF.

In its sample, this clonotype was seen many times. The chain recombines TRBV2 with TRBJ2-7; D gene uncertain. Germline V CDR1 and CDR2: SNHLY, FYNNEI. V was clipped by 2 bases and J by 0 bases, with 14 bases between them. The CDR3 length is 16 residues. CDR3 DNA sequence: TGTGCCAGCAGTGAACAGGTGGGGATAAGCTCCTACGAGCAGTACTTC. It specifies CASSEQVGISSYEQYF.

This clonotype was counted many times. V usage is TRBV6-5 and J usage is TRBJ2-6; D gene unclear. The CDR3 has 16 residues. Trimming cost V 4 bases and J 0 bases, with 10 bases left between them. The germline CDR1 and CDR2 sequences are MNHEY and SVGAGI. The CDR3 DNA sequence: TGTGCCAGCAGTTTAGATAGTAGCTCTGGGGCCAACGTCCTGACTTTC. Translation: CASSLDSSSGANVLTF.

The gene calls are TRBV2 and TRBJ1-3; D call uncertain. The CDR3 is made up of 16 amino acids. The V end lost 6 bases, the J end lost 0 bases, and 15 bases lay between the germline ends. In germline, CDR1 is SNHLY, CDR2 FYNNEI. This CDR3 reads CASRTPRRNSGNTIYF. CDR3 coding DNA: TGTGCCAGCAGGACCCCTCGGAGGAACTCTGGAAACACCATATATTTT.

V usage is TRBV7-2 and J usage is TRBJ1-6, with TRBD1 matching over 8 bases. V shed 5 bases, J shed 7 bases, and the junction held 7 bases outside the gene matches. The CDR3 has 15 amino acids. Germline assignment: CDR1 SGHTA and CDR2 FQGNSA. The CDR3 region has the DNA TGTGCCAGCAGCAGGACAGGGAACGGGAATTCACCCCTCCACTTT. Protein sequence: CASSRTGNGNSPLHF.

This clonotype has at least ten counts. The chain recombines TRBV15 with TRBJ2-7, with TRBD2 identical over 7 bases. Germline V CDR1 and CDR2: LNHNV, YYDKDF (reference sequence). The length of the CDR3 is 17 residues. Unmatched junction bases numbered 13, after V lost 0 bases and J lost 5 bases. The DNA for the CDR3 is TGTGCCACCAGCAGAGATTTCTCGCGACCGGGAGGCAACGAGCAGTACTTC. Its protein is CATSRDFSRPGGNEQYF. Based on the CDR3 plus reference TRBV15 and TRBJ2-7, the full variable domain is DAMVIQNPRYQVTQFGKPVTLSCSQTLNHNVMYWYQQKSSQAPKLLFHYYDKDFNNEADTPDNFQSRRPNTSFCFLDIRSPGLGDTAMYLCATSRDFSRPGGNEQYFGPGTRLTVT.

J is TRBJ2-7 and V is TRBV6-1; possibly TRBD1 for D (5 bases). Trimming left V 5 bases short and J 6 bases short, with 14 bases between. The CDR3 is 13 amino acids. Germline V gene sequence: CDR1 MNHNS, CDR2 SASEGT. The chain's CDR3 is CASSPRSGPEQYF. The CDR3 coding sequence is TGTGCCAGCAGTCCCCGGTCAGGGCCCGAGCAGTACTTC.

A remark on this clonotype: The junction differs from germline at one of its ends, possibly a read error. This rearrangement joins TRBV7-3 to TRBJ1-2, with 10 bases matching TRBD1. CDR3 length: 16 residues. CDR1 and CDR2 (germline): SGHTA, FQGTGA. The CDR3 DNA follows: TGCGCCAGCAGCCCCACCGGACAGGGGGGATTGGATGGCTACACCTTC. Translation: CASSPTGQGGLDGYTF.

There are a few counts of this clonotype. The chain recombines TRBV7-3 with TRBJ2-7; 9 positions match TRBD2. CDR1 is SGHTA and CDR2 is FQGTGA in the germline V gene. The V gene end was trimmed by 6 bases and the J gene end by 5 bases; junction bases not matched to a gene: 20. The CDR3 loop spans 18 amino acids. This CDR3 is CASSFPPPIAGVVHEQYF. The CDR3 DNA reads TGTGCCAGCAGTTTCCCACCACCCATAGCGGGAGTAGTCCACGAGCAGTACTTC.

This clonotype occurred many times. This chain uses TRBV7-8 with TRBJ1-1; D may be TRBD1 (5 bases). CDR1 is SGHVS and CDR2 is FQNEAQ in the germline V gene. CDR3 length equals 15 residues. The V end was cut by 5 bases, the J end by 0 bases, with 13 bases between. The CDR3 DNA is TGTGCCAGCAGCCCGGGGCGTTTGGTGAACACTGAAGCTTTCTTT. As protein: CASSPGRLVNTEAFF.

This clonotype was seen at least ten times. This rearrangement joins TRBV29-1 to TRBJ1-4; 10 bases agree with TRBD1. V lost 6 bases and J lost 0; bases outside the gene matches: 4. Germline V CDR1 and CDR2: SQVTM, ANQGSEA. This CDR3 has 15 residues. Here the CDR3 DNA reads TGCAGCGTGCCGGGACAGGGGACAACTAATGAAAAACTGTTTTTT. Translated, it gives CSVPGQGTTNEKLFF.

Regarding this clonotype: One end of the junction varies from germline; a read error may be responsible. The J gene is TRBJ2-7, the V gene TRBV25-1; TRBD2 matches at 11 bases. The CDR3 covers 13 residues. Germline V CDR1 and CDR2: MGHDK, SYGVNS. The CDR3 region is CSAETSGTEEQYF. For the CDR3, the DNA is TGCAGTGCTGAGACTAGCGGGACGGAAGAGCAGTACTTC.

Note on this clonotype: A much bigger clone sits one base away, suggesting this may be a read error. The rearrangement uses TRBV27 and TRBJ2-7, with 9 bases identical to TRBD1. V lost 8 bases to trimming and J lost 6 bases; unmatched junction nucleotides: 14. The CDR3 has 15 residues. Germline CDR1 and CDR2: MNHEY and SMNVEV (reference sequence). CDR3 protein: CASGRGGTGMGEQYF. The DNA of the CDR3 is TGTGCCAGCGGACGTGGTGGGACAGGGATGGGCGAGCAGTACTTC.

This clonotype was seen repeatedly, ten times or more. The CDR3 reads CASSLGGPHQETQYF. The CDR3 coding sequence is TGCGCCAGCAGCTTGGGGGGACCACACCAAGAGACCCAGTACTTC. The chain employs TRBV5-1 and TRBJ2-5; D might be TRBD1 or TRBD2, each matching 5 bases. This CDR3 spans 15 amino acids. Trimming cost V 0 bases and J 0 bases, with 9 bases left between them. The germline V gene has CDR1 SGHRS and CDR2 YFSETQ.

A remark on this clonotype: A junction boundary mismatches the germline segment, possibly from a read error. The chain joins TRBV7-2 to TRBJ1-1; 9 bases fit TRBD1. CDR1 is SGHTA, CDR2 FQGNSA, per germline. This CDR3 has 16 residues. The CDR3 reads CASSLAAGTGNAEAFF. The CDR3 nucleotides read TGTGCCAGCAGCTTAGCGGCCGGGACAGGGAACGCTGAAGCTTTCTTT.

This clonotype was seen at least ten times. The chain is built from TRBV10-3 and TRBJ1-2; tentatively, D is TRBD1 (6 bases). Germline V gene data show CDR1 as ENHRY and CDR2 as SYGVKD. The CDR3 has 15 residues. The germline V and J ends were trimmed by 0 bases and 1 base, with 9 bases remaining between them. The CDR3 DNA follows: TGTGCCATCAGTGAGTCGGACAGCTATAACTATGGCTACACCTTC. Translation: CAISESDSYNYGYTF.

This chain uses TRBV10-3 with TRBJ1-1; unclear D gene. Trimming left V 6 bases short and J 1 base short, with 9 bases between. CDR1 ENHRY and CDR2 SYGVKD come from the germline V gene. CDR3 length: 13 amino acids. CDR3 amino acids: CAISKDGNTEAFF. CDR3 coding DNA: TGTGCCATCAGCAAGGACGGGAACACTGAAGCTTTCTTT.

The chain employs TRBV29-1 and TRBJ2-7, with 10 bases that match TRBD1. V was pared by 8 bases and J by 4 bases, with 8 bases of the junction left unmatched. CDR1 is SQVTM and CDR2 is ANQGSEA in the germline V gene. The CDR3 is made up of 13 amino acids. The CDR3 DNA is TGCAGCAGTGAGGACAGGGGGTTGTACGAGCAGTACTTC. Translated, it gives CSSEDRGLYEQYF.

This clonotype has a count of ten or more. The chain is built from TRBV6-6 and TRBJ2-2; D unclear. The CDR3 extends over 17 amino acids. Germline V lookup: CDR1 MNHNY, CDR2 SVGAGI (reference sequence). The V end was cut by 2 bases, the J end by 0 bases, with 13 bases between. The CDR3 region has the DNA TGTGCCAGCAGTTACAATGACGTGTCATCGAACACCGGGGAGCTGTTTTTT. This translates into CASSYNDVSSNTGELFF.

J is TRBJ2-7 and V is TRBV6-2 or TRBV6-3; 13 nucleotides match TRBD2. The J call is uncertain, as TRBJ2-1 better fits the DNA end. The CDR3 is 15 amino acids. Germline values: CDR1 MNHEY, CDR2 SVGEGT. CDR3 loop: CASSAGTSGTDEQFF. The CDR3 nucleotides are TGTGCCAGCAGTGCCGGGACTAGCGGGACGGATGAGCAGTTCTTC.

The genes are TRBV6-5 and TRBJ2-2; D uncertain. Germline V gene lookup returns CDR1 MNHEY and CDR2 SVGAGI. V was cut by 0 bases and J by 6 bases, with 2 bases left in between. The CDR3 consists of 12 residues. In nucleotides, the CDR3 is TGTGCCAGCAGTTACTCCCCCGGGGAGCTGTTTTTT. This sequence encodes CASSYSPGELFF.

This clonotype was seen at least ten times. This chain joins TRBV5-1 and TRBJ2-2, with 9 bases that match TRBD1. This CDR3 contains 15 residues. Looked up from germline, CDR1 is SGHRS and CDR2 is YFSETQ. J gave up 4 bases and V 3 bases, and 4 bases lay outside the gene matches. Here the CDR3 DNA reads TGCGCCAGCAGCTCGGACAGGGGTGGCACCGGGGAGCTGTTTTTT. Translating gives CASSSDRGGTGELFF.

Comments on this clonotype: One base away lies a much larger clone, so this may be a sequencing read error. This chain connects TRBV7-2 to TRBJ2-5; no clear D. There are 12 residues in the CDR3. Germline CDR1 is SGHTA and CDR2 is FQGNSA. Trimming left V 5 bases short and J 2 bases short, with 6 bases between. The CDR3 DNA sequence: TGTACCAGCAGCGCCCGACAAGAGACCCAGTACTTC. As protein: CTSSARQETQYF.

This clonotype was seen ten or more times. The chain is built from TRBV2 and TRBJ1-4; 7 bases map to TRBD1. Germline V gives CDR1 SNHLY, CDR2 FYNNEI. There are 14 residues in the CDR3. Unmatched junction bases numbered 7, after V lost 5 bases and J lost 7 bases. CDR3 in amino acids: CASSRRTGGEKLFF. The CDR3 coding sequence is TGTGCCAGCAGTAGGAGGACAGGCGGTGAAAAACTGTTTTTT.

There are many counts of this clonotype. This rearrangement joins TRBV6-5 to TRBJ2-7; D is undetermined. The CDR3 extends over 13 amino acids. Between the trimmed V and J ends, which lost 0 bases and 5 bases, there was a span of 8 bases. Germline CDR1 reads MNHEY; CDR2 reads SVGAGI. CDR3 nucleotide sequence: TGTGCCAGCAGTTACTCTTTGAACGACGAGCAGTACTTC. It codes for CASSYSLNDEQYF.